This TCR beta chain came from a study of T cell responses to AZD1222 COVID-19 vaccine. The CDR3 covers 17 residues. Trimming at V came to 6 bases and at J to 0 bases, leaving 10 bases not matched to a gene. Germline CDR1 is LNHDA and CDR2 is SQIVND (reference sequence). Data came from immunoSEQ multiplex PCR; TCRdb stores just in-frame clones and leaves some out. Of around 94,000 clones listed, 86% are singletons. The clonotype originates from an adult in good health. Material: peripheral blood, obtained on day 0 of AZD1222 vaccination. The chain combines TRBV19 with TRBJ2-1; TRBD2 aligns across 8 bases. The CDR3 DNA is TGTGCCAGTAGGACAACTAGCGGTGTAAGCTCCTACAATGAGCAGTTCTTC. This sequence encodes CASRTTSGVSSYNEQFF.